The 2 T cell receptor beta chains presented below share a single source sample, sequenced in a study of shared clonotypes between healthy human individuals. The naive CD8 population came from CD45RO-negative cells selected for CCR7, without terminally differentiated effector memory CD45RA+ cells. Produced via immunoSEQ multiplex PCR; TCRdb's table is partial and in-frame only. In the table there are about 590,000 clones, about 95% of which are singletons. Sequencing was performed on naive CD8+ T cells sorted from blood. These receptors were collected from a woman between 25 and 40 years old in good health.

This clone was counted a single time. This CDR3 is CASSDHGYEQYF. As DNA, the CDR3 is TGTGCCAGCAGTGATCATGGATACGAGCAGTACTTC. The chain employs TRBV25-1 and TRBJ2-7; D remains unclear. V shed 3 bases and J shed 4 bases, with 7 bases lying between them. The CDR3 length is 12 residues. The V gene's germline CDR1 is MGHDK and CDR2 SYGVNS.

This clone appeared once. The rearrangement uses TRBV2 and TRBJ2-2, with D possibly called TRBD1 or TRBD2 (5 bases each). The CDR3 runs 15 residues. Deletions cut 2 bases from V and 4 bases from J, with 11 bases between. Germline V gene data show CDR1 as SNHLY and CDR2 as FYNNEI. The CDR3 region is CASSERDPGTGELFF. CDR3 nucleotides: TGTGCCAGCAGTGAAAGGGACCCGGGCACCGGGGAGCTGTTTTTT.